This TCR beta chain was retrieved from a study of control samples from healthy donors and cancer patients. Assay: immunoSEQ multiplex PCR; the TCRdb copy retains only in-frame clones and omits some. The sample lists roughly 43,000 clones, more than 70% seen once, with more than 8.5% in the top ten. The CDR3 has 16 residues. The junction had 12 bases not matched to a gene; V was cut back by 6 bases and J by 4 bases. Looked up from germline, CDR1 is SNHLY and CDR2 is FYNNEI. The J gene is TRBJ2-5, the V gene TRBV2, with 9 bases lining up with TRBD1. This clonotype originated in a woman aged 60 to 75 with lung cancer. Sequenced sample: PBMCs. The CDR3 DNA sequence: TGTGCCAGCAGAGCCTTAGGGACAGGGATGGGAGAGACCCAGTACTTC. Amino acids: CASRALGTGMGETQYF.